This T cell receptor beta chain came from a study of beta chain features in type 1 diabetes. The length of the CDR3 is 15 residues. Trimming cost V 3 bases and J 8 bases, with 14 bases left between them. Per the germline V gene, CDR1 is SGHTA and CDR2 is FQGNSA. Every isolated RNA sample was fully reverse transcribed, so sequencing captured expressed TCRB transcripts. Some 4 million reads on average were seen across naive, central memory and regulatory T cell samples. Generated by immunoSEQ multiplex PCR, the TCRdb table keeps only in-frame clones and is missing some. There are more than 150,000 clones in the sample; 9% to 10% occur only once, and roughly 2.5% lies in the top ten.

The sample consisted of central memory CD4+ T cells from blood. The clonotype was recovered from a woman aged 18 to 35 in good health. The chain uses TRBV7-2 and TRBJ1-6, with D unresolved. CDR3 in amino acids: CASSFGQRYDSPLHF. As DNA, the CDR3 is TGTGCCAGCAGCTTCGGTCAGCGATACGATTCACCCCTCCACTTT.